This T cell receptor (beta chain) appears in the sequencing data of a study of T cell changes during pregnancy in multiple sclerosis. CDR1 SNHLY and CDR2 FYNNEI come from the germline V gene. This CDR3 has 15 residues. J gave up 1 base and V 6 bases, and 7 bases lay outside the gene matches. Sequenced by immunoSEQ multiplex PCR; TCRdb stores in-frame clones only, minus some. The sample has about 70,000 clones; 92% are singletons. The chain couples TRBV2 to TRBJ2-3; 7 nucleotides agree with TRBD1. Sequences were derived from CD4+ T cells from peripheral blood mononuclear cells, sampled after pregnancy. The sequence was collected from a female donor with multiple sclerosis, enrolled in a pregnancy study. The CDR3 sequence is CASRYTGVGTDTQYF. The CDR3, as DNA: TGTGCCAGCAGGTACACAGGGGTAGGCACAGATACGCAGTATTTT.